This passage covers 26 T cell receptor beta chains from one sample sequenced in a study of cytomegalovirus exposure and HLA in healthy donors. In the PCR, 60 Vbeta and 13 Jbeta primers were used. Assay: immunoSEQ multiplex PCR; the TCRdb copy retains only in-frame clones and omits some. The sample has around 140,000 clones; around four fifths are singletons. The sample taken for sequencing was PBMCs. Source of these receptors: a man aged 35 to 55 in good health and CMV-seronegative.

A word on this clone: Other DNA sequences in this specimen translate into the identical CDR3. The chain recombines TRBV27 with TRBJ2-5, with 8 bases that match TRBD1. Per the germline V gene, CDR1 is MNHEY and CDR2 is SMNVEV (reference sequence). V was clipped by 5 bases and J by 7 bases; unmatched bases: 3. The CDR3 spans 12 residues. DNA for the CDR3: TGTGCCAGCAGTCGGCAGGGGGCGACCCAGTACTTC. Its translation is CASSRQGATQYF.

J is TRBJ2-5 and V is TRBV5-5; 7 bases map to TRBD2. TRBJ2-7 explains the end of the DNA better; the J call may be wrong. The CDR3 sequence is 13 residues long. CDR1 and CDR2 (germline): SGHKS, YYEKEE (reference sequence). CDR3 in amino acids: CASATSRAYEQYF. Written as DNA, the CDR3 is TGTGCCAGCGCGACTAGCAGAGCTTACGAGCAGTACTTC.

The chain links TRBV7-2 to TRBJ2-7, with TRBD1 matching over 9 bases. The V gene's germline CDR1 is SGHTA and CDR2 FQGNSA. Unmatched junction bases numbered 3, after V lost 4 bases and J lost 2 bases. CDR3 length: 14 residues. The DNA for the CDR3 is TGTGCCAGCAGCTGGGGACAGGGCGCCTACGAGCAGTACTTC. It yields the protein CASSWGQGAYEQYF.

This clone appeared a few times. V usage is TRBV7-2 and J usage is TRBJ1-1; D possibly corresponds to TRBD1 (5 bases). Germline CDR1 and CDR2: SGHTA and FQGNSA. The CDR3 has 15 residues. The ends were cut back, 4 bases at V and 4 bases at J, with 16 bases in the middle. In nucleotides, the CDR3 is TGTGCCAGCAGCTCCTCTGGACATTGGTCCACTGAAGCTTTCTTT. It codes for CASSSSGHWSTEAFF.

This chain uses TRBV4-1 with TRBJ2-7, with 9 nucleotides matching TRBD1. This CDR3 comprises 15 residues. Trimming removed 3 bases from V and 5 bases from J; junction bases left unmatched: 8. Germline V gives CDR1 MGHRA, CDR2 YSYEKL. The CDR3 coding sequence is TGCGCCAGCAGCCAGCCGGGACAGGGAGTCCACGAGCAGTACTTC. Translation gives CASSQPGQGVHEQYF.

V is TRBV2 and J is TRBJ2-6, with D uncertain. Germline-derived CDR1 and CDR2 are SNHLY and FYNNEI. The length of the CDR3 is 15 residues. Trimming stripped 0 bases from V and 1 base from J, with 4 bases between. CDR3 sequence (DNA): TGTGCCAGCAGTGAAGCCGGGTCTGGGGCCAACGTCCTGACTTTC. Translating gives CASSEAGSGANVLTF.

The chain uses TRBV5-1 and TRBJ2-7; 7 bases are shared with TRBD1. With V trimmed by 6 bases and J by 5 bases, 14 bases remained unmatched. CDR1 is SGHRS and CDR2 is YFSETQ in the germline V gene. CDR3 size: 15 residues. The CDR3 loop is CASTWVGTEADEQYF. CDR3 DNA sequence: TGCGCCAGCACCTGGGTCGGGACAGAGGCTGACGAGCAGTACTTC.

The chain employs TRBV6-6 and TRBJ2-1, with 8 bases aligning to TRBD1. This CDR3 has 14 amino acids. Per germline, CDR1 MNHNY and CDR2 SVGAGI (reference sequence). V shed 5 bases, J shed 5 bases, and the junction held 5 bases outside the gene matches. The CDR3 sequence is CASSPRTGNNEQFF. For the CDR3, the DNA is TGTGCCAGCAGTCCACGGACAGGGAACAATGAGCAGTTCTTC.

The chain couples TRBV9 to TRBJ2-2; a weak D match, TRBD1 (5 bases). Germline V gene data show CDR1 as SGDLS and CDR2 as YYNGEE. This CDR3 has 16 residues. V lost 1 base, J lost 6 bases, and 16 bases lay in between. As DNA, the CDR3 is TGTGCCAGCAGCGTATACCAAATAGGGGTTTCCGGGGAGCTGTTTTTT. This codes for CASSVYQIGVSGELFF.

The rearrangement joins TRBV6-1 to TRBJ2-7; D not resolved. Per the germline V gene, CDR1 is MNHNS and CDR2 is SASEGT. The CDR3 spans 14 residues. The ends were cut back, 0 bases at V and 0 bases at J, with 6 bases in the middle. CDR3 sequence (DNA): TGTGCCAGCAGTGAAGCTCGGAGCTCCTACGAGCAGTACTTC. Its protein product is CASSEARSSYEQYF.

The genes are TRBV4-3 and TRBJ1-2; perhaps TRBD1 as D (6 bases). The V gene lost 4 bases and the J gene lost 4 bases, with 16 bases spanning the gap. This CDR3 is 15 amino acids long. Looked up from germline, CDR1 is LGHNA and CDR2 is YSLEER. The DNA for the CDR3 is TGCGCCAGCAGCCTCCAGGGGAGTGGGCGCTATGGCTACACCTTC. As protein: CASSLQGSGRYGYTF.

J is TRBJ1-2 and V is TRBV5-1; D not certain. Germline V CDR1 and CDR2: SGHRS, YFSETQ. The CDR3 totals 13 residues. The ends were cut back, 4 bases at V and 5 bases at J, with 12 bases in the middle. The CDR3 DNA reads TGCGCCAGCAGCCGGACGGAGCGGTATGGCTACACCTTC. Residues: CASSRTERYGYTF.

The V and J genes are TRBV5-1 and TRBJ1-2; the match to TRBD1 covers 8 bases. After removal of 5 bases from V and 7 bases from J, the junction contained 13 bases not matched to a gene. CDR1 is SGHRS and CDR2 is YFSETQ in the germline V gene. This CDR3 has 15 residues. The CDR3 protein is CASSPFTQGAVGYTF. DNA of the CDR3: TGCGCCAGCAGTCCATTTACCCAGGGGGCAGTTGGCTACACCTTC.

The chain links TRBV4-1 to TRBJ1-2; TRBD1 aligns across 9 bases. V gave up 7 bases and J gave up 3 bases; unmatched junction bases: 18. CDR3 length: 18 residues. The germline V gene encodes CDR1 MGHRA and CDR2 YSYEKL. The CDR3 bases are TGCGCCAGCACCCCAATAACCACAGGGGGCAAGTCGGACTATGGCTACACCTTC. This gives the protein CASTPITTGGKSDYGYTF.

The sample holds a few counts of this clone. J is TRBJ2-7 and V is TRBV11-2; TRBD2 aligns across 7 bases. The germline gives CDR1 SGHAT, CDR2 FQNNGV. The CDR3 runs to 16 residues. V was clipped by 8 bases and J by 5 bases; unmatched bases: 18. As DNA, the CDR3 is TGTGCCAGCCCCTCCGGGAATCCAGCGGGAAAGAACGAGCAGTACTTC. This sequence encodes CASPSGNPAGKNEQYF. Looking up the rest from reference TRBV11-2 and TRBJ2-7 gives the full variable domain: EAGVAQSPRYKIIEKRQSVAFWCNPISGHATLYWYQQILGQGPKLLIQFQNNGVVDDSQLPKDRFSAERLKGVDSTLKIQPAKLEDSAVYLCASPSGNPAGKNEQYFGPGTRLTVT.

The J gene is TRBJ2-2, the V gene TRBV9, with D uncertain. The CDR3 loop spans 15 amino acids. Deletions cut 0 bases from V and 2 bases from J, with 8 bases between. Per germline, CDR1 SGDLS and CDR2 YYNGEE. The CDR3 region has the DNA TGTGCCAGCAGCGTAGGTGGCATCAACACCGGGGAGCTGTTTTTT. Translation gives CASSVGGINTGELFF. Based on the CDR3 plus reference TRBV9 and TRBJ2-2, the full variable domain is DSGVTQTPKHLITATGQRVTLRCSPRSGDLSVYWYQQSLDQGLQFLIQYYNGEERAKGNILERFSAQQFPDLHSELNLSSLELGDSALYFCASSVGGINTGELFFGEGSRLTVL.

The chain is built from TRBV25-1 and TRBJ1-2; D gene ambiguous. Looked up from germline, CDR1 is MGHDK and CDR2 is SYGVNS. V lost 4 bases and J 4 bases, leaving 10 bases between the germline ends. This CDR3 has 13 amino acids. In DNA form, the CDR3 reads TGTGCCAGCAGTGCCCAGTCCTTCTATGGCTACACCTTC. This encodes CASSAQSFYGYTF.

This chain uses TRBV7-9 with TRBJ2-3; D remains ambiguous. Trimming took 0 bases from V and 2 from J, leaving 6 bases between them. From germline, CDR1 is SEHNR and CDR2 FQNEAQ (reference sequence). The CDR3 is made up of 14 amino acids. The CDR3: CASSLASTTDTQYF. The CDR3 DNA sequence: TGTGCCAGCAGCTTAGCTAGTACCACAGATACGCAGTATTTT.

J is TRBJ2-7 and V is TRBV15, with D possibly matching TRBD1 (5 bases). The V gene lost 3 bases and the J gene lost 2 bases, with 11 bases spanning the gap. The CDR3 extends over 14 amino acids. Germline V gives CDR1 LNHNV, CDR2 YYDKDF (reference sequence). This chain's CDR3 is CATSRDTGPYEQYF. In DNA, the CDR3 is TGTGCCACCAGCAGGGACACCGGGCCCTACGAGCAGTACTTC.

This rearrangement joins TRBV7-9 to TRBJ2-1; 7 bases match TRBD2. V shed 0 bases and J 3 bases; nucleotides not matched to a gene: 5. This CDR3 has 16 residues. CDR1 is SEHNR and CDR2 is FQNEAQ in the germline V gene (reference sequence). CDR3 residues: CASSLASGGSYNEQFF. The CDR3 DNA follows: TGTGCCAGCAGCTTAGCCTCGGGGGGTAGCTACAATGAGCAGTTCTTC. Using reference TRBV7-9 and TRBJ2-1 for the parts outside the CDR3, the full variable domain is DTGVSQNPRHKITKRGQNVTFRCDPISEHNRLYWYRQTLGQGPEFLTYFQNEAQLEKSRLLSDRFSAERPKGSFSTLEIQRTEQGDSAMYLCASSLASGGSYNEQFFGPGTRLTVL.

This chain uses TRBV7-9 with TRBJ2-7; 9 positions agree with TRBD1. The CDR3 runs 14 residues. The junction had 6 bases not matched to a gene; V was cut back by 5 bases and J by 4 bases. Looked up from germline, CDR1 is SEHNR and CDR2 is FQNEAQ (reference sequence). The CDR3 bases are TGTGCCAGCAGCCACCGGGACAGGGTGTACGAGCAGTACTTC. This translates into CASSHRDRVYEQYF.

This clone was found a few times. V gene TRBV5-1 combines with J gene TRBJ1-1; TRBD1 agrees at 9 bases. J gave up 4 bases and V 4 bases, and 2 bases lay outside the gene matches. Germline V gives CDR1 SGHRS, CDR2 YFSETQ. The CDR3 spans 13 residues. The CDR3 loop reads CASSVGQGTEAFF. Written as DNA, the CDR3 is TGCGCCAGCAGCGTGGGACAGGGCACTGAAGCTTTCTTT.

The rearrangement links TRBV13 to TRBJ2-1, with TRBD2 as a possible D gene (6 bases). CDR3 length: 15 amino acids. From germline, CDR1 is PRHDT and CDR2 FYEKMQ (reference sequence). V was shortened by 3 bases and J by 8 bases, with 17 bases between the two germline ends. The CDR3 bases are TGTGCCAGCAGCTTGAGTACTCCTGGAGGGTATGAGCAGTTCTTC. It yields the protein CASSLSTPGGYEQFF. The full variable domain, rest sourced from reference TRBV13 and TRBJ2-1, is AAGVIQSPRHLIKEKRETATLKCYPIPRHDTVYWYQQGPGQDPQFLISFYEKMQSDKGSIPDRFSAQQFSDYHSELNMSSLELGDSALYFCASSLSTPGGYEQFFGPGTRLTVL.

This clone was seen just once. The V call is TRBV19, the J call TRBJ2-3, with TRBD1 matching 9 bases. J lost 4 bases, V lost 7 bases, and 12 bases had no gene match. Germline V gene data show CDR1 as LNHDA and CDR2 as SQIVND (reference sequence). This CDR3 is 16 amino acids long. This chain's CDR3 is CASTSLGQGGADTQYF. The CDR3 DNA sequence: TGTGCCAGTACCAGCCTGGGACAGGGAGGGGCAGATACGCAGTATTTT.

The chain joins TRBV5-1 to TRBJ2-2; no clear D gene. V was pared by 6 bases and J by 7 bases, with 13 bases between. The length of the CDR3 is 13 residues. Germline assignment: CDR1 SGHRS and CDR2 YFSETQ. The CDR3 nucleotides are TGCGCCAGCACCGACTTGGGTGGCGGGGAGCTGTTTTTT. Encoded protein: CASTDLGGGELFF.

This sequence joins TRBV14 and TRBJ1-2; 8 bases match TRBD1. Germline-derived CDR1 and CDR2 are SGHDN and FVKESK. The CDR3 has 17 amino acids. V gave up 1 base and J gave up 0 bases; unmatched junction bases: 7. This chain's CDR3 is CASSQVTGVSTNYGYTF. The CDR3, as DNA: TGTGCCAGCAGCCAAGTGACAGGGGTTTCAACTAACTATGGCTACACCTTC.